A single sample gave rise to the 28 T cell receptor beta chains below, sequenced in a study of T-cell reconstitution after alpha-beta-depleted transplantation in children. The authors prepared the TCRbeta library with unique molecular identifiers. TCRdb re-called the PCR reads through MiXCR, storing one row per CDR3 protein. The data contain about 200,000 distinct CDR3 sequences, roughly 9.1% of them singletons. Sequencing was performed on PBMCs, mostly from graft donor cells, taken 360 days after TCRalphabeta/CD19-depleted stem cell transplant. The origin of the receptors is a male patient between 2 and 15 years old who had a stem cell transplant for acute myeloid leukemia, so the T cells may come from the graft donor.

This clonotype came up many times. This chain uses TRBV7-8 with TRBJ2-3, with a possible D match to TRBD2 (7 bases). The CDR3 sequence is 12 residues long. Germline V gene lookup returns CDR1 SGHVS and CDR2 FQNEAQ. The V gene lost 4 bases and the J gene lost 13 bases, with 15 bases spanning the gap. Here the CDR3 reads CASSYGLGGEYF. In nucleotides, the CDR3 is TGTGCCAGCAGCTATGGACTAGGGGGAGAGTATTTT.

In its sample, this clonotype was seen many times. The V call is TRBV29-1, the J call TRBJ2-1; TRBD2 aligns across 11 bases. The trim removed 8 bases at V and 6 bases at J, leaving 6 bases unmatched. The CDR3 runs 13 residues. Germline-derived CDR1 and CDR2 are SQVTM and ANQGSEA. The CDR3 nucleotides are TGCAGCTACCCGGGACTAGCGGTCAATGAGCAGTTCTTC. Amino acid sequence: CSYPGLAVNEQFF.

This clonotype was seen repeatedly, ten times or more. V is TRBV7-9 and J is TRBJ2-1, with D possibly matching TRBD2 (7 bases). The CDR3 extends over 15 amino acids. CDR1 and CDR2 (germline): SEHNR, FQNEAQ (reference sequence). V gave up 5 bases and J gave up 0 bases, with 11 bases separating them. CDR3 sequence reads: CASSRGGGSYNEQFF. The CDR3 DNA follows: TGTGCCAGCAGCCGAGGGGGGGGCTCCTACAATGAGCAGTTCTTC.

The CDR3 spells CASSPPYNEQFF. The CDR3 DNA is TGTGCCAGCTCACCACCTTACAATGAGCAGTTCTTC. The rearrangement joins TRBV18 to TRBJ2-1; D ambiguous. Germline CDR1 reads KGHSH; CDR2 reads LQKENI. The V gene lost 0 bases and the J gene lost 4 bases, with 1 base spanning the gap. The length of the CDR3 is 12 residues.

V is TRBV14 and J is TRBJ1-6; D not certain. CDR3 size: 15 residues. Germline V CDR1 and CDR2: SGHDN, FVKESK. V was clipped by 4 bases and J by 3 bases, with 10 bases between them. DNA of the CDR3: TGTGCCAGCAGCCCAGGCAGGCTCTATAATTCACCCCTCCACTTT. It specifies CASSPGRLYNSPLHF.

Only a few counts were recorded for this clonotype. The CDR3 loop reads CATSDSRGVQETQYF. DNA for the CDR3: TGTGCCACCAGTGATTCGAGAGGGGTTCAAGAGACCCAGTACTTC. The chain recombines TRBV24-1 with TRBJ2-5; either TRBD1 or TRBD2 may supply D (5 bases each). CDR1 KGHDR and CDR2 SFDVKD come from the germline V gene. V lost 2 bases to trimming and J lost 2 bases, with 11 bases between them. The CDR3 contains 15 residues.

The J gene is TRBJ2-3, the V gene TRBV4-3; D may be TRBD2 (6 bases). Germline V CDR1 and CDR2: LGHNA, YSLEER. The CDR3 loop spans 16 amino acids. Trimming removed 3 bases from V and 11 bases from J, with 24 bases in between. CDR3 protein: CASSHLGTRSFLGQYF. The DNA for the CDR3 is TGCGCCAGCAGCCATCTCGGGACTCGGAGTTTCCTAGGGCAGTATTTT.

CDR3 coding DNA: TGTGCCAGCAGGTTCCGGGACCAAATCTCTCCCCAGCATTTT. Amino acids: CASRFRDQISPQHF. The J gene is TRBJ1-5, the V gene TRBV6-1; tentatively, D is TRBD1 (5 bases). The germline CDR1 and CDR2 sequences are MNHNS and SASEGT. V gave up 6 bases and J gave up 10 bases, with 19 bases separating them. There are 14 residues in the CDR3.

This sequence joins TRBV12-3 or TRBV12-4 and TRBJ1-1; 8 nucleotides line up with TRBD1. Unmatched junction bases numbered 3, after V lost 5 bases and J lost 1 base. The CDR3 covers 14 residues. CDR3 in DNA: TGTGCCAGCAGTCCGGACAGGGCGAACACTGAAGCTTTCTTT. Residues: CASSPDRANTEAFF.

This clonotype was detected ten times or more. The V and J genes are TRBV5-1 and TRBJ2-7; D is unclear. Per germline, CDR1 SGHRS and CDR2 YFSETQ. V lost 4 bases to trimming and J lost 3 bases, with 23 bases between them. The CDR3 is 17 residues long. The DNA for the CDR3 is TGCGCCAGCAGCCCTACCATAGTAGGACGGAGTTTCTACGAGCAGTACTTC. It specifies CASSPTIVGRSFYEQYF. Filled out from reference TRBV5-1 and TRBJ2-7, the complete variable domain reads KAGVTQTPRYLIKTRGQQVTLSCSPISGHRSVSWYQQTPGQGLQFLFEYFSETQRNKGNFPGRFSGRQFSNSRSEMNVSTLELGDSALYLCASSPTIVGRSFYEQYFGPGTRLTVT.

This clonotype appeared many times. This chain uses TRBV6-1 with TRBJ1-5; TRBD1 agrees at 8 bases. The V and J ends lost 8 bases and 12 bases, in that order; junction bases with no gene match: 6. In germline, CDR1 is MNHNS, CDR2 SASEGT. The length of the CDR3 is 11 residues. The CDR3 sequence is CASLRQGLQHF. DNA of the CDR3: TGTGCCAGCCTTCGACAGGGGCTCCAGCATTTT.

In this sample, this clonotype turned up a few times. The chain links TRBV12-3 or TRBV12-4 to TRBJ2-1, with TRBD2 matching 13 bases. Trimming took 4 bases from V and 8 from J; bases not matched to a gene: 5. This CDR3 is 15 amino acids long. Here the CDR3 reads CASSSTSGGQDEQFF. DNA for the CDR3: TGTGCCAGCAGTTCGACTAGCGGGGGGCAGGATGAGCAGTTCTTC.

In its sample, this clonotype was seen many times. The chain combines TRBV10-3 with TRBJ2-3; 9 nucleotides match TRBD2. The germline V gene encodes CDR1 ENHRY and CDR2 SYGVKD. The CDR3 length is 16 residues. After removal of 5 bases from V and 5 bases from J, the junction contained 11 bases not matched to a gene. The CDR3 DNA follows: TGTGCCATCAGTTCCTATTTAGCGGGAGCTGGAGATACGCAGTATTTT. This sequence encodes CAISSYLAGAGDTQYF.

The chain is built from TRBV2 and TRBJ1-4; no reliable D call. The CDR3 runs 13 residues. Between the trimmed V and J ends, which lost 4 bases and 8 bases, there was a span of 11 bases. Germline values: CDR1 SNHLY, CDR2 FYNNEI. In DNA, the CDR3 is TGTGCCAGCAGTGTGGGATGGGGAGAAAAACTGTTTTTT. Protein product: CASSVGWGEKLFF.

This clonotype came up many times. CDR3: CSVEGLAGAYNEQFF. The DNA of the CDR3 is TGCAGCGTTGAGGGCCTAGCGGGGGCTTACAATGAGCAGTTCTTC. This chain uses TRBV29-1 with TRBJ2-1; 10 positions match TRBD2. CDR1 and CDR2 (germline): SQVTM, ANQGSEA. The V gene end was trimmed by 3 bases and the J gene end by 4 bases; junction bases not matched to a gene: 6. This CDR3 contains 15 residues.

This clonotype turned up a few times. The chain links TRBV6-2 or TRBV6-3 to TRBJ2-7; tentatively, D is TRBD1 (6 bases). The CDR3 runs to 14 residues. V lost 6 bases, J lost 6 bases, and 18 bases lay in between. Germline CDR1 reads MNHEY; CDR2 reads SVGEGT. CDR3 amino acids: CASSNRVSGGEQYF. Written as DNA, the CDR3 is TGTGCCAGCAGCAACAGGGTTTCCGGAGGCGAGCAGTACTTC.

The table lists this clonotype with many counts. This chain connects TRBV28 to TRBJ2-3, with TRBD2 identical over 8 bases. CDR1 is MDHEN, CDR2 SYDVKM, per germline. This CDR3 has 15 amino acids. V dropped 6 bases and J dropped 1; count of bases not matched to a gene: 6. The CDR3 loop is CASRSGGAGTDTQYF. In DNA, the CDR3 is TGTGCCAGCAGATCGGGGGGGGCAGGCACAGATACGCAGTATTTT. Variable domain in full (rest from reference TRBV28 and TRBJ2-3): DVKVTQSSRYLVKRTGEKVFLECVQDMDHENMFWYRQDPGLGLRLIYFSYDVKMKEKGDIPEGYSVSREKKERFSLILESASTNQTSMYLCASRSGGAGTDTQYFGPGTRLTVL.

This clonotype has a count of ten or more. This chain connects TRBV12-3 or TRBV12-4 to TRBJ2-1, with 8 bases lining up with TRBD2. This CDR3 is 14 amino acids long. J gave up 7 bases and V 4 bases, and 6 bases lay outside the gene matches. CDR3 residues: CASSSRLAPNEQFF. In DNA form, the CDR3 reads TGTGCCAGCAGTTCCCGACTAGCGCCGAATGAGCAGTTCTTC.

Notes on this clonotype: An end of the junction differs from the germline gene, which may be a read error. The rearrangement joins TRBV6-2 or TRBV6-3 to TRBJ2-7; maybe TRBD2 (5 bases). The CDR3 sequence is 13 residues long. The V gene's germline CDR1 is MNHEY and CDR2 SVGEGT. CDR3 residues: CASSYEDSHEQYF. CDR3 nucleotide sequence: TGTGCCAGCAGTTACGAGGACTCCCACGAGCAGTACTTC.

This clonotype has at least ten counts. The chain uses TRBV20-1 and TRBJ2-5; 9 bases are shared with TRBD2. The V gene end was trimmed by 5 bases and the J gene end by 5 bases; junction bases not matched to a gene: 6. Germline V gene sequence: CDR1 DFQATT, CDR2 SNEGSKA (reference sequence). The CDR3 has 13 amino acids. The CDR3 region has the DNA TGCAGTGCTGCAAGCGGGAGGTCCGAGACCCAGTACTTC. Protein product: CSAASGRSETQYF.

The table lists this clonotype with a few counts. This chain uses TRBV5-1 with TRBJ2-5; D is possibly TRBD1 (6 bases). The germline V gene encodes CDR1 SGHRS and CDR2 YFSETQ. This CDR3 spans 14 amino acids. V lost 2 bases and J lost 3, with 11 bases in between. The CDR3 region has the DNA TGCGCCAGCAGCTTTTCAGGGGCCAAAGAGACCCAGTACTTC. Protein: CASSFSGAKETQYF.

The V gene is TRBV29-1, the J gene TRBJ1-2, with D maybe TRBD1 (5 bases). Trimming took off 5 bases at V and 4 bases at J, with 14 bases between the two ends. CDR3 length equals 13 residues. The germline gives CDR1 SQVTM, CDR2 ANQGSEA. The CDR3 protein is CSVPGGWSYGYTF. DNA of the CDR3: TGCAGCGTTCCCGGGGGATGGTCCTATGGCTACACCTTC.

This clonotype has a count of ten or more. This chain connects TRBV20-1 to TRBJ2-3; D remains ambiguous. The CDR3 runs 12 residues. Germline values: CDR1 DFQATT, CDR2 SNEGSKA (reference sequence). V dropped 5 bases and J dropped 2 bases, with 8 bases sitting between them. CDR3 sequence reads: CSAGADTDTQYF. CDR3 DNA sequence: TGCAGTGCTGGCGCAGACACAGATACGCAGTATTTT.

This clonotype was seen repeatedly, ten times or more. This sequence joins TRBV5-1 and TRBJ1-1; 7 bases agree with TRBD1. Germline assignment: CDR1 SGHRS and CDR2 YFSETQ. The CDR3 length is 16 residues. Trimming cost V 2 bases and J 1 base; bases outside gene matches: 8. The CDR3: CASSLTPGQSNTEAFF. CDR3 nucleotide sequence: TGCGCCAGCAGCTTAACGCCGGGACAGTCGAACACTGAAGCTTTCTTT.

This clonotype appeared a few times. The DNA for the CDR3 is TGTGCCAGCAGCTTAGAGGATAGGGGAGGCGAGCAGTACTTC. Its protein is CASSLEDRGGEQYF. The V call is TRBV7-2, the J call TRBJ2-7; possible D gene TRBD2, 6 bases. Germline CDR1 and CDR2: SGHTA and FQGNSA. The CDR3 runs to 14 residues. Trimming stripped 1 base from V and 6 bases from J, with 13 bases between.

The gene calls are TRBV20-1 and TRBJ2-7, with 12 bases fitting TRBD2. Germline V gene data show CDR1 as DFQATT and CDR2 as SNEGSKA (reference sequence). There are 15 residues in the CDR3. Losses at the gene ends were 1 base for V and 3 bases for J; bases not matched to a gene: 4. The CDR3 sequence is CSARVVTSGSYEQYF. For the CDR3, the DNA is TGCAGTGCTAGAGTTGTGACTAGCGGGAGCTACGAGCAGTACTTC.

Ten or more counts support this clonotype. V gene TRBV29-1 combines with J gene TRBJ2-4; 11 nucleotides align to TRBD2. The CDR3 has 16 residues. The V and J ends lost 4 bases and 0 bases, in that order; junction bases with no gene match: 5. In germline, CDR1 is SQVTM, CDR2 ANQGSEA. The CDR3 protein is CSVVRLAGLAKNIQYF. CDR3 nucleotides: TGCAGCGTTGTAAGACTAGCGGGGTTAGCCAAAAACATTCAGTACTTC.

This clonotype was recorded a few times. V gene TRBV24-1 combines with J gene TRBJ2-2; TRBD2 aligns across 12 bases. Unmatched junction bases numbered 6, after V lost 5 bases and J lost 0 bases. There are 18 residues in the CDR3. Germline V CDR1 and CDR2: KGHDR, SFDVKD. This chain's CDR3 is CATSGPTSGGANTGELFF. In DNA form, the CDR3 reads TGTGCCACCAGTGGCCCGACTAGCGGGGGCGCGAACACCGGGGAGCTGTTTTTT.